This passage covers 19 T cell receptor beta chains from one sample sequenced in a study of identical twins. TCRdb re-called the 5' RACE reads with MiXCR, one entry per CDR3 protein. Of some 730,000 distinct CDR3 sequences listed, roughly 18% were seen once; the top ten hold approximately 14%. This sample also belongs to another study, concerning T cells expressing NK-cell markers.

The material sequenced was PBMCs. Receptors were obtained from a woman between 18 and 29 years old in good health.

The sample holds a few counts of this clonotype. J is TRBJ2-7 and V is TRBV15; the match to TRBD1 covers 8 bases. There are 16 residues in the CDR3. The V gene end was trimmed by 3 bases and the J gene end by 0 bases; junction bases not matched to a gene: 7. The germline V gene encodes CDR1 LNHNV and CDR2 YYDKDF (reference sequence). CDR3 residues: CATSSGLDRVSYEQYF. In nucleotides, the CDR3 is TGTGCCACCAGCAGTGGTCTGGACAGGGTCTCCTACGAGCAGTACTTC.

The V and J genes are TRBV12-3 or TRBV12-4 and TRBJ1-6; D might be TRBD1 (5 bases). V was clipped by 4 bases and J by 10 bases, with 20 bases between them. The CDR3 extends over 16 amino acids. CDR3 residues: CASSSNKGGVGSPLHF. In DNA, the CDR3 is TGTGCCAGCAGTTCAAATAAGGGAGGGGTGGGATCACCCCTCCACTTT.

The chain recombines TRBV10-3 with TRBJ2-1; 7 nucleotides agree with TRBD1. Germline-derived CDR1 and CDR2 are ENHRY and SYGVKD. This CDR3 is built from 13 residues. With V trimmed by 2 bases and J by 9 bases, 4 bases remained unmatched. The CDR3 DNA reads TGTGCCATCAGTGAGACAGGGACAGCTGAGCAGTTCTTC. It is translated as CAISETGTAEQFF.

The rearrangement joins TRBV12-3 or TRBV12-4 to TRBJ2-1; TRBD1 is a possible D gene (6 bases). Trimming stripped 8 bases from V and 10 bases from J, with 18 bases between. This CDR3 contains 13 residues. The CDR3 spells CASPHPDSFEQFF. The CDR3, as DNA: TGTGCCAGCCCTCACCCGGACAGCTTCGAGCAGTTCTTC.

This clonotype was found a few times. The CDR3 loop is CSARFVQETQYF. In nucleotides, the CDR3 is TGCAGCGCCCGATTCGTGCAAGAGACCCAGTACTTC. The genes are TRBV29-1 and TRBJ2-5; no definite D call. The CDR3 is 12 amino acids. Trimming stripped 7 bases from V and 2 bases from J, with 11 bases between. In germline, CDR1 is SQVTM, CDR2 ANQGSEA.

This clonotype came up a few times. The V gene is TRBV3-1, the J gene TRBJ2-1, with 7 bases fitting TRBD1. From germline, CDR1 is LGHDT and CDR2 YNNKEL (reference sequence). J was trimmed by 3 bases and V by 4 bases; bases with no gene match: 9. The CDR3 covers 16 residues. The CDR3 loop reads CASSRHLAGGYNEQFF. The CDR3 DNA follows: TGTGCCAGCAGCCGACATCTGGCAGGGGGCTACAATGAGCAGTTCTTC.

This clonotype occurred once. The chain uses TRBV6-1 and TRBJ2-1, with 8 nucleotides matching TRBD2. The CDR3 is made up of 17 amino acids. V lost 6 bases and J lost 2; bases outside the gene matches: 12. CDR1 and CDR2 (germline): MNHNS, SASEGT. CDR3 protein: CASSRPVGSGAYNEQFF. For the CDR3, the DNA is TGTGCCAGCAGCCGCCCGGTGGGTAGCGGGGCCTACAATGAGCAGTTCTTC.

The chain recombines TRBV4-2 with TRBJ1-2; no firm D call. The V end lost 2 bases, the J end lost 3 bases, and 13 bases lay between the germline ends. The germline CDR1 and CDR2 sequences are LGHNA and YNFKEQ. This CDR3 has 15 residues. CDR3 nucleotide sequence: TGTGCCAGCAGCCAAACGACGGCGCCTGACTATGGCTACACCTTC. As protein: CASSQTTAPDYGYTF.

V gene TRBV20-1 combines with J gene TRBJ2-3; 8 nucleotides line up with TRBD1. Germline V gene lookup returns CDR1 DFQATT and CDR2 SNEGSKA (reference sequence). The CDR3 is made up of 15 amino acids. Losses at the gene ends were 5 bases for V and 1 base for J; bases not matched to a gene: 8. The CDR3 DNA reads TGCAGTGCTTTGCAGGGGGCCGTAGGCACAGATACGCAGTATTTT. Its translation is CSALQGAVGTDTQYF.

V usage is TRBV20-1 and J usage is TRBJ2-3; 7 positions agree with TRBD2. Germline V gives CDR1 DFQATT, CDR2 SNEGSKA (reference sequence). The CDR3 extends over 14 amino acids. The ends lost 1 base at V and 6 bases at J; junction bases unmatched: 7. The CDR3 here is CSARGGTSADTQYF. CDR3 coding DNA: TGCAGTGCTAGAGGCGGCACTAGCGCCGATACGCAGTATTTT.

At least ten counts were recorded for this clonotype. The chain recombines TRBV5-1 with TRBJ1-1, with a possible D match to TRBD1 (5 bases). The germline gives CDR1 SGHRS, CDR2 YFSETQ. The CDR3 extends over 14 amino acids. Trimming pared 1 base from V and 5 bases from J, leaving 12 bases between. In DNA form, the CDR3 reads TGCGCCAGCAGCTTGTCACAGGCAGGAACTGAAGCTTTCTTT. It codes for CASSLSQAGTEAFF.

CDR3 DNA sequence: TGTGCCAGCCGTTCAACAGGAAGATTTAATACGCAGTATTTT. Amino acids: CASRSTGRFNTQYF. The V call is TRBV12-3 or TRBV12-4, the J call TRBJ2-3; D possibly corresponds to TRBD1 (5 bases). V lost 8 bases to trimming and J lost 7 bases, with 19 bases between them. The CDR3 runs 14 residues.

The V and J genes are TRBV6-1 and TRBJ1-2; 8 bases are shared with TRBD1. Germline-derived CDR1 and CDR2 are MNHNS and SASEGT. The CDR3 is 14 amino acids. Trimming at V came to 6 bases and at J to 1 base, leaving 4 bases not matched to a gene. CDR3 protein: CASRGTGVNYGYTF. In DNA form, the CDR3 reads TGTGCCAGCAGGGGGACAGGAGTTAACTATGGCTACACCTTC.

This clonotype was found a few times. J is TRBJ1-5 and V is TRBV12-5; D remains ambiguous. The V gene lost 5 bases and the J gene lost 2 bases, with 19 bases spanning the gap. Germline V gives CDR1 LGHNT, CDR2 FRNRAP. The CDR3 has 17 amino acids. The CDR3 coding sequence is TGTGCTAGTGGTGCCGGGTACGGGAGGGTGGGCAATCAGCCCCAGCATTTT. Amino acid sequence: CASGAGYGRVGNQPQHF.

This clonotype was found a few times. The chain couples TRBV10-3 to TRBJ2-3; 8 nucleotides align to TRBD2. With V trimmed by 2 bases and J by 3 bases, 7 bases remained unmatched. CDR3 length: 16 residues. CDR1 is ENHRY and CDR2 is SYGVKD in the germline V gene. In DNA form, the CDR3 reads TGTGCCATCAGTGAGCCGGTTAGCGGGGCTACAGATACGCAGTATTTT. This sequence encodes CAISEPVSGATDTQYF.

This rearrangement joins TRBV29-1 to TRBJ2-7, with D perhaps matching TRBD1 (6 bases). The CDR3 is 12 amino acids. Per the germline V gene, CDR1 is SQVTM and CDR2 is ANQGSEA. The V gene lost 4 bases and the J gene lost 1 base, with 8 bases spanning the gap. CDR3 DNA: TGCAGCGTTGGGGACATTTCCTACGAGCAGTACTTC. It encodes CSVGDISYEQYF.

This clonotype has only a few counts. The DNA of the CDR3 is TGTGCCAGCAGTTTAATTCGGGAGACAGATACGCAGTATTTT. Translation gives CASSLIRETDTQYF. V and J are TRBV28 and TRBJ2-3; D possibly corresponds to TRBD2 (6 bases). The CDR3 contains 14 residues. V was clipped by 2 bases and J by 3 bases, with 9 bases between them. Germline V gives CDR1 MDHEN, CDR2 SYDVKM.

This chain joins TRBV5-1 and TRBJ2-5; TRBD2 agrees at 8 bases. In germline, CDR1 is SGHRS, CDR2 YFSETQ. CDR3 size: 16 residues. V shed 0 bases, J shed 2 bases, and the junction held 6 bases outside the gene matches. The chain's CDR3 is CASSLAVAGSQETQYF. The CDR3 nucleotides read TGCGCCAGCAGCTTGGCAGTAGCGGGGTCACAAGAGACCCAGTACTTC.

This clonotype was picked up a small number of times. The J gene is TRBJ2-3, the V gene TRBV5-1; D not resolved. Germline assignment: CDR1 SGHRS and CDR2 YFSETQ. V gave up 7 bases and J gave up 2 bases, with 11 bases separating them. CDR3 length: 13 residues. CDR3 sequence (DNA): TGCGCCAGCCACGGTAGCTACACAGATACGCAGTATTTT. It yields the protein CASHGSYTDTQYF.